The next 24 T cell receptor beta chains were all read from a single sample in a study of blood T cell repertoires in COVID-19. Sequencing was performed with immunoSEQ multiplex PCR; in TCRdb, only in-frame clones are kept and a portion is missing. Of approximately 29,000 clones in the sample, more than 85% were seen once. The sequenced material came from peripheral blood. The receptors come from a woman in her 70s with COVID-19, enrolled during active disease.

J is TRBJ1-6 and V is TRBV9; TRBD1 matches at 8 bases. The V and J ends lost 3 bases and 10 bases, in that order; junction bases with no gene match: 12. The CDR3 contains 16 residues. Per germline, CDR1 SGDLS and CDR2 YYNGEE. This CDR3 reads CASSATGVGLESPLHF. CDR3 DNA: TGTGCCAGCAGCGCGACAGGGGTCGGATTAGAATCACCCCTCCACTTT.

The chain recombines TRBV7-2 with TRBJ2-7, with D tentatively TRBD1 (5 bases). Trimming left V 4 bases short and J 0 bases short, with 16 bases between. This CDR3 region has 16 residues. The germline V gene has CDR1 SGHTA and CDR2 FQGNSA. CDR3 nucleotides: TGTGCCAGCAGCTCGTCAGGGAAGAGGAGCTCCTACGAGCAGTACTTC. Protein product: CASSSSGKRSSYEQYF.

V usage is TRBV28 and J usage is TRBJ2-7; 7 nucleotides agree with TRBD2. Germline loops: CDR1 MDHEN, CDR2 SYDVKM. Trimming took 3 bases from V and 3 from J; bases not matched to a gene: 8. The CDR3 consists of 15 residues. CDR3 nucleotides: TGTGCCAGCAGTTTTCCGACTAGCACAAGCTACGAGCAGTACTTC. This sequence encodes CASSFPTSTSYEQYF.

The J gene is TRBJ2-7, the V gene TRBV10-3, with D possibly matching TRBD1 (5 bases). Trimming cost V 1 base and J 4 bases, with 14 bases left between them. The CDR3 covers 15 residues. Germline CDR1 ENHRY, CDR2 SYGVKD. This CDR3 reads CAISEWAGQRYEQYF. The CDR3 DNA follows: TGTGCCATCAGTGAGTGGGCAGGACAAAGATACGAGCAGTACTTC.

This chain uses TRBV28 with TRBJ1-1; D remains unclear. The germline V gene encodes CDR1 MDHEN and CDR2 SYDVKM. V was cut by 6 bases and J by 0 bases, with 17 bases left in between. The CDR3 spans 16 residues. CDR3 nucleotides: TGTGCCAGCAGCCCGGTAAGCTTCACCATGAACACTGAAGCTTTCTTT. Translation gives CASSPVSFTMNTEAFF.

The chain uses TRBV6-9 and TRBJ2-1; possible D gene TRBD2, 5 bases. V lost 7 bases and J 0 bases, leaving 13 bases between the germline ends. Germline V gene data show CDR1 as MNHGY and CDR2 as SVAAGI. The CDR3 is 15 residues long. The CDR3 loop reads CASTEVGSSYNEQFF. As DNA, the CDR3 is TGTGCCAGCACCGAGGTTGGGAGCTCCTACAATGAGCAGTTCTTC.

The chain recombines TRBV30 with TRBJ1-4, with TRBD1 matching over 8 bases. V dropped 8 bases and J dropped 5; count of bases not matched to a gene: 7. The germline CDR1 and CDR2 sequences are GTSNPN and SVGIG (reference sequence). There are 13 residues in the CDR3. CDR3 region: CARQDRGNEKLFF. The DNA of the CDR3 is TGTGCCCGTCAAGACAGGGGAAATGAAAAACTGTTTTTT. The variable domain in full, with the rest retrieved from reference TRBV30 and TRBJ1-4, is SQTIHQWPATLVQPVGSPLSLECTVEGTSNPNLYWYRQAAGRGLQLLFYSVGIGQISSEVPQNLSASRPQDRQFILSSKKLLLSDSGFYLCARQDRGNEKLFFGSGTQLSVL.

The CDR3 DNA reads as TGTGCCAGCAGTTACGACAGGACTAGCGGGACCTACAATGAGCAGTTCTTC. It codes for CASSYDRTSGTYNEQFF. V gene TRBV6-2 or TRBV6-3 combines with J gene TRBJ2-1; 12 positions agree with TRBD2. Germline V CDR1 and CDR2: MNHEY, SVGEGT. V gave up 2 bases and J gave up 2 bases; unmatched junction bases: 4. There are 17 residues in the CDR3.

The V gene is TRBV4-2, the J gene TRBJ2-3, with TRBD2 identical over 8 bases. CDR1 is LGHNA and CDR2 is YNFKEQ in the germline V gene. The CDR3 loop spans 15 amino acids. The ends lost 0 bases at V and 14 bases at J; junction bases unmatched: 13. CDR3 DNA sequence: TGTGCCAGCAGCCAAGATACTGGAAACGGGAGGGCCTGGTATTTT. Translation: CASSQDTGNGRAWYF.

This chain's CDR3 is CATSDLSNTEAFF. Written as DNA, the CDR3 is TGTGCCACCAGTGACCTCTCTAACACTGAAGCTTTCTTT. This chain uses TRBV24-1 with TRBJ1-1; D unresolved. The ends were cut back, 4 bases at V and 2 bases at J, with 7 bases in the middle. This CDR3 spans 13 amino acids. The germline gives CDR1 KGHDR, CDR2 SFDVKD.

The chain recombines TRBV6-5 with TRBJ2-1; a weak D match, TRBD2 (5 bases). The CDR3 is 16 residues long. The germline V and J ends were trimmed by 2 bases and 0 bases, with 11 bases remaining between them. Germline values: CDR1 MNHEY, CDR2 SVGAGI. CDR3 DNA sequence: TGTGCCAGCAGTTACGCAGGACTGAGCTCCTACAATGAGCAGTTCTTC. It encodes CASSYAGLSSYNEQFF.

The V gene is TRBV15, the J gene TRBJ2-7, with D perhaps TRBD2 (6 bases). Trimming stripped 5 bases from V and 4 bases from J, with 12 bases between. Germline-derived CDR1 and CDR2 are LNHNV and YYDKDF (reference sequence). The CDR3 spans 13 residues. The CDR3 DNA reads as TGTGCCACCAGCGGGGAGGAAGAATACGAGCAGTACTTC. Protein product: CATSGEEEYEQYF. Filled out from reference TRBV15 and TRBJ2-7, the complete variable domain reads DAMVIQNPRYQVTQFGKPVTLSCSQTLNHNVMYWYQQKSSQAPKLLFHYYDKDFNNEADTPDNFQSRRPNTSFCFLDIRSPGLGDTAMYLCATSGEEEYEQYFGPGTRLTVT.

V gene TRBV10-3 combines with J gene TRBJ2-5; D might be TRBD2 (6 bases). Germline V gives CDR1 ENHRY, CDR2 SYGVKD. V was clipped by 4 bases and J by 5 bases, with 11 bases between them. The CDR3 sequence is 13 residues long. The CDR3 reads CAISVGSQETQYF. CDR3 DNA sequence: TGTGCCATCAGTGTCGGGAGTCAGGAGACCCAGTACTTC.

The rearrangement joins TRBV28 to TRBJ1-6, with a tentative D call TRBD1 (6 bases). V lost 6 bases to trimming and J lost 7 bases, with 16 bases between them. CDR1 is MDHEN and CDR2 is SYDVKM in the germline V gene. This CDR3 spans 15 amino acids. This CDR3 is CASRAYRVENSPLHF. The CDR3, as DNA: TGTGCCAGCAGGGCCTACAGGGTAGAAAATTCACCCCTCCACTTT.

DNA for the CDR3: TGTGCCAGCTCACCACCGACAGGGGAGAACACTGAAGCTTTCTTT. It yields the protein CASSPPTGENTEAFF. The chain carries TRBV18 and TRBJ1-1; TRBD1 matches at 8 bases. Germline V gene data show CDR1 as KGHSH and CDR2 as LQKENI. CDR3 length: 15 amino acids. With 0 bases clipped from V and 1 base from J, the junction kept 1 base outside the gene matches.

J is TRBJ1-1 and V is TRBV21-1; the table's D call TRBD1 went unverified against the DNA. TRBV21-1 is given as a pseudogene. This CDR3 region has 17 residues. This CDR3 reads CASSKARTGGWGTEAFF. The CDR3 region has the DNA TGTGCCAGCAGCAAGGCCCGGACAGGGGGATGGGGTACTGAAGCTTTCTTT.

This rearrangement joins TRBV5-4 to TRBJ2-7; a possible D gene is TRBD1 (6 bases). The CDR3 is 14 amino acids. CDR1 and CDR2 (germline): SGHNT, YYREEE (reference sequence). V lost 3 bases and J lost 3, with 13 bases in between. DNA of the CDR3: TGTGCCAGCAGCTACCCTTCAGGGGACTACGAGCAGTACTTC. Protein sequence: CASSYPSGDYEQYF.

The chain uses TRBV28 and TRBJ2-3, with a possible D match to TRBD1 (6 bases). The CDR3 contains 15 residues. Germline assignment: CDR1 MDHEN and CDR2 SYDVKM. The V gene lost 3 bases and the J gene lost 4 bases, with 14 bases spanning the gap. CDR3 DNA: TGTGCCAGCAGTTTGATGGGAACAGGGCCAGATACGCAGTATTTT. Translating it yields CASSLMGTGPDTQYF.

This rearrangement joins TRBV19 to TRBJ1-1, with 7 bases matching TRBD1. Germline-derived CDR1 and CDR2 are LNHDA and SQIVND (reference sequence). V lost 7 bases to trimming and J lost 4 bases; unmatched junction nucleotides: 12. The CDR3 has 15 residues. This CDR3 is CASTPQGVAGTEAFF. Here the CDR3 DNA reads TGTGCCAGTACCCCTCAGGGGGTGGCGGGCACTGAAGCTTTCTTT.

The genes are TRBV19 and TRBJ2-3; 11 bases fit TRBD2. Germline CDR1 is LNHDA and CDR2 is SQIVND (reference sequence). The ends lost 4 bases at V and 4 bases at J; junction bases unmatched: 4. The CDR3 runs to 15 residues. CDR3 DNA: TGTGCCAGTAGTAGGATAGCGGGAGGGCCAGATACGCAGTATTTT. This encodes CASSRIAGGPDTQYF.

About this clone itself: The junction and the germline gene differ at one end; a read error may be behind it. V and J are TRBV7-7 and TRBJ2-2, with TRBD2 identical over 12 bases. The CDR3 is 16 residues long. CDR1 and CDR2 from the germline V gene are SSHAT and FNYEAQ (reference sequence). The CDR3 coding sequence is TGTGCTAGCAGCTCGACTAGCGGGAGTAATCCCGGGGAGCTGTTTTTT. Translation: CASSSTSGSNPGELFF.

The V and J genes are TRBV30 and TRBJ1-2; D may be TRBD1 (5 bases). With 5 bases removed from V and 3 bases from J, the gap between germline ends came to 16 bases. This CDR3 is 14 amino acids long. Looked up from germline, CDR1 is GTSNPN and CDR2 is SVGIG (reference sequence). CDR3 sequence: CAWARRARDYGYTF. CDR3 sequence (DNA): TGTGCCTGGGCCAGGAGGGCCAGGGACTATGGCTACACCTTC.

This clone was seen just once. CDR3 nucleotides: TGTGCCAGCAGCGCTACAGGGGGCAGCTATGGCTACACCTTC. Protein product: CASSATGGSYGYTF. V and J are TRBV7-8 and TRBJ1-2; 9 positions match TRBD1. J gave up 4 bases and V 5 bases, and 5 bases lay outside the gene matches. In germline, CDR1 is SGHVS, CDR2 FQNEAQ. The CDR3 contains 14 residues.

The chain carries TRBV11-2 and TRBJ2-7; 7 bases are shared with TRBD2. The CDR3 runs 14 residues. Germline CDR1 SGHAT, CDR2 FQNNGV. The junction had 3 bases not matched to a gene; V was cut back by 3 bases and J by 1 base. CDR3 protein: CASSFSGMSYEQYF. CDR3 sequence (DNA): TGTGCCAGCAGCTTCAGCGGGATGTCCTACGAGCAGTACTTC.